This TCR beta chain was observed in a study of T cell responses to AZD1222 COVID-19 vaccine. V was trimmed by 0 bases and J by 0 bases, leaving 9 bases between them. Germline lookup yields CDR1 MGHRA and CDR2 YSYEKL. The CDR3 is 17 amino acids. As regards this clone: Its matching antigen is unknown.

Whole-study results and caveats: White British ancestry dominated among donors, who included more females, and clonal diversity was possibly underestimated. The repertoires were collected only after the peak T cell response.

Produced via immunoSEQ multiplex PCR; TCRdb's table is partial and in-frame only. The table records some 160,000 clones, under 95% of them present only once. Some second doses came at about 4 weeks and others at about 12 weeks; these were pooled. The clonotype comes from an adult who received the AZD1222 COVID-19 vaccine. J is TRBJ2-6 and V is TRBV4-1; D unresolved. The source was peripheral blood, collected 28 days after the second AZD1222 dose. As DNA, the CDR3 is TGCGCCAGCAGCCAAGATGAGAGCAGCTCTGGGGCCAACGTCCTGACTTTC. This translates into CASSQDESSSGANVLTF.